This passage covers 31 T cell receptor beta chains from one sample sequenced in a study of shared T cell receptors in the human thymus. Some clones are missing from TCRdb's copy, which holds only in-frame ones; the method was immunoSEQ multiplex PCR. The sample lists some 700,000 clones; 70% to 90% were seen once. This sample also appeared in a second study, on human thymus T cells.

Sequenced: thymocytes. These receptors were taken from a boy younger than two with a congenital heart defect.

This chain uses TRBV19 with TRBJ2-3; D gene uncertain. CDR3 length: 11 amino acids. From germline, CDR1 is LNHDA and CDR2 SQIVND (reference sequence). V lost 10 bases to trimming and J lost 5 bases, with 10 bases between them. CDR3 in DNA: TGTGCCACCTCCAGTGAAGATACGCAGTATTTT. Translation gives CATSSEDTQYF.

This clone was detected once. The chain employs TRBV5-8 and TRBJ1-5; D possibly corresponds to TRBD1 (6 bases). CDR3 length: 14 amino acids. Germline values: CDR1 SGHTS, CDR2 YDEGEE. V lost 4 bases and J lost 5, with 13 bases in between. The CDR3 bases are TGTGCCAGCAGCCCTCGGGCAGGGGATCAGCCCCAGCATTTT. Residues: CASSPRAGDQPQHF.

The chain is built from TRBV19 and TRBJ1-5; 8 bases agree with TRBD1. Germline V gene data show CDR1 as LNHDA and CDR2 as SQIVND (reference sequence). The CDR3 contains 16 residues. Trimming cost V 4 bases and J 5 bases; bases outside gene matches: 10. The CDR3 protein is CASSTADREGDQPQHF. CDR3 in DNA: TGTGCCAGTAGTACGGCGGACAGGGAAGGGGATCAGCCCCAGCATTTT. The entire variable domain, with the rest obtained from reference TRBV19 and TRBJ1-5, is as follows: DGGITQSPKYLFRKEGQNVTLSCEQNLNHDAMYWYRQDPGQGLRLIYYSQIVNDFQKGDIAEGYSVSREKKESFPLTVTSAQKNPTAFYLCASSTADREGDQPQHFGDGTRLSIL.

The genes are TRBV27 and TRBJ2-7; 9 bases map to TRBD1. Germline V gene lookup returns CDR1 MNHEY and CDR2 SMNVEV (reference sequence). The V segment lost 2 bases and the J segment 2 bases; nucleotides outside the gene matches: 4. The CDR3 totals 15 residues. The CDR3 DNA reads TGTGCCAGCAGTTTAGGGGACAGGGTGCCCTACGAGCAGTACTTC. The encoded protein is CASSLGDRVPYEQYF.

To note about this clone: One end of the junction varies from germline; a read error may be responsible. V gene TRBV7-7 combines with J gene TRBJ1-1; TRBD1 might be the D (6 bases). This CDR3 spans 13 amino acids. Germline-derived CDR1 and CDR2 are SSHAT and FNYEAQ (reference sequence). CDR3 protein: CASSRTVNTEAFF. The CDR3 nucleotides read TGTGCTAGCAGCCGGACAGTAAACACTGAAGCTTTCTTT.

The chain links TRBV5-6 to TRBJ2-1, with D unclear. V lost 2 bases and J 15 bases, leaving 21 bases between the germline ends. CDR3 length: 14 residues. The V gene's germline CDR1 is SGHDT and CDR2 YYEEEE. The CDR3 loop is CASSFNRITAEWFF. CDR3 DNA sequence: TGTGCCAGCAGCTTTAATAGGATCACCGCGGAATGGTTCTTC.

The rearrangement joins TRBV7-2 to TRBJ1-1, with 10 bases fitting TRBD1. The CDR3 spans 16 residues. In germline, CDR1 is SGHTA, CDR2 FQGNSA. V shed 2 bases and J 2 bases; nucleotides not matched to a gene: 5. Here the CDR3 DNA reads TGTGCCAGCAGCTTAAACAGGACAGGGGGAAACACTGAAGCTTTCTTT. This sequence encodes CASSLNRTGGNTEAFF. The whole variable domain, remainder taken from reference TRBV7-2 and TRBJ1-1, is GAGVSQSPSNKVTEKGKDVELRCDPISGHTALYWYRQSLGQGLEFLIYFQGNSAPDKSGLPSDRFSAERTGGSVSTLTIQRTQQEDSAVYLCASSLNRTGGNTEAFFGQGTRLTVV.

The chain is built from TRBV19 and TRBJ1-2; D is uncertain. Trimming cost V 4 bases and J 6 bases, with 12 bases left between them. This CDR3 spans 13 amino acids. Germline V CDR1 and CDR2: LNHDA, SQIVND (reference sequence). The CDR3 here is CASSTQAPDGYTF. In nucleotides, the CDR3 is TGTGCCAGTAGTACGCAGGCCCCAGATGGCTACACCTTC.

This rearrangement joins TRBV4-1 to TRBJ2-7; a weak D match, TRBD2 (5 bases). The CDR3 consists of 15 residues. The germline V gene encodes CDR1 MGHRA and CDR2 YSYEKL. Trimming left V 2 bases short and J 3 bases short, with 14 bases between. The CDR3 bases are TGCGCCAGCAGCCAATCATATAGCGCGAACTACGAGCAGTACTTC. Encoded protein: CASSQSYSANYEQYF.

The J gene is TRBJ2-7, the V gene TRBV25-1; 7 positions agree with TRBD1. Germline lookup yields CDR1 MGHDK and CDR2 SYGVNS. Unmatched junction bases numbered 9, after V lost 7 bases and J lost 3 bases. CDR3 length: 14 amino acids. The CDR3 nucleotides read TGTGCCAGCAACTTAGGGACAGCCATCTACGAGCAGTACTTC. Its translation is CASNLGTAIYEQYF.

The V call is TRBV7-2, the J call TRBJ2-5; 10 bases match TRBD2. J lost 2 bases, V lost 4 bases, and 10 bases had no gene match. CDR3 length equals 17 residues. In germline, CDR1 is SGHTA, CDR2 FQGNSA. The CDR3: CASSSPLAGRGQETQYF. CDR3 nucleotide sequence: TGTGCCAGCAGCTCCCCACTAGCGGGACGGGGGCAAGAGACCCAGTACTTC.

V gene TRBV13 combines with J gene TRBJ2-1; the match to TRBD1 covers 10 bases. The CDR3 runs to 16 residues. V lost 4 bases, J lost 7 bases, and 10 bases stayed unmatched. CDR1 PRHDT and CDR2 FYEKMQ come from the germline V gene (reference sequence). The CDR3 sequence: CASSSTWDRGWNEQFF. DNA of the CDR3: TGTGCCAGCAGCTCGACCTGGGACAGGGGTTGGAATGAGCAGTTCTTC.

CDR3 amino acids: CASSLDRGTQYF. The CDR3 bases are TGTGCCAGCAGCTTAGATAGGGGGACCCAGTACTTC. The chain couples TRBV7-7 to TRBJ2-5; D may be TRBD1 (5 bases). The CDR3 is made up of 12 amino acids. With 1 base removed from V and 7 bases from J, the gap between germline ends came to 7 bases. CDR1 SSHAT and CDR2 FNYEAQ come from the germline V gene (reference sequence).

The CDR3 DNA is TGTGCCAGCACTCAGGACGGGAGCCACGACGAGCAGTACTTC. It yields the protein CASTQDGSHDEQYF. The chain couples TRBV2 to TRBJ2-7; D might be TRBD2 (6 bases). CDR3 length: 14 amino acids. Looked up from germline, CDR1 is SNHLY and CDR2 is FYNNEI. V was pared by 7 bases and J by 5 bases, with 18 bases between.

This clone was recorded once. This chain joins TRBV19 and TRBJ2-3; D is perhaps TRBD2 (5 bases). Trimming took off 9 bases at V and 3 bases at J, with 16 bases between the two ends. Looked up from germline, CDR1 is LNHDA and CDR2 is SQIVND (reference sequence). This CDR3 comprises 14 residues. DNA for the CDR3: TGTGCCAGCGAACTACGCTGGAGGACAGATACGCAGTATTTT. Its translation: CASELRWRTDTQYF.

In nucleotides, the CDR3 is TGTGCCACCAGCAGAGATCGGGGACAGGGGGCCGACGAGCAGTACTTC. Translating gives CATSRDRGQGADEQYF. This chain joins TRBV15 and TRBJ2-7; 12 bases match TRBD1. Germline V gene data show CDR1 as LNHNV and CDR2 as YYDKDF (reference sequence). CDR3 length: 16 amino acids. J was trimmed by 5 bases and V by 0 bases; bases with no gene match: 5.

The V gene is TRBV13, the J gene TRBJ1-2, with D possibly TRBD1 on 5 matching bases. CDR3 length equals 15 residues. CDR1 and CDR2 (germline): PRHDT, FYEKMQ (reference sequence). V lost 5 bases, J lost 2 bases, and 15 bases lay in between. CDR3 nucleotide sequence: TGTGCCAGCAGCCTCGGACGGGGGAGAAACTATGGCTACACCTTC. It yields the protein CASSLGRGRNYGYTF. The entire variable domain, with the rest obtained from reference TRBV13 and TRBJ1-2, is as follows: AAGVIQSPRHLIKEKRETATLKCYPIPRHDTVYWYQQGPGQDPQFLISFYEKMQSDKGSIPDRFSAQQFSDYHSELNMSSLELGDSALYFCASSLGRGRNYGYTFGSGTRLTVV.

This clone occurred once. The V call is TRBV7-2, the J call TRBJ2-7; 9 bases fit TRBD2. CDR3 size: 15 residues. Germline CDR1 reads SGHTA; CDR2 reads FQGNSA. Germline trimming cut 2 bases from V and 2 bases from J; bases unmatched to any gene: 4. This CDR3 is CASSLKGGRAYEQYF. The CDR3, as DNA: TGTGCCAGCAGCTTAAAAGGCGGGAGGGCCTACGAGCAGTACTTC.

This rearrangement joins TRBV13 to TRBJ2-1; 9 nucleotides align to TRBD1. The length of the CDR3 is 15 residues. Germline trimming cut 5 bases from V and 6 bases from J; bases unmatched to any gene: 8. Germline V CDR1 and CDR2: PRHDT, FYEKMQ (reference sequence). The CDR3 loop is CASSQGQGPFNEQFF. DNA of the CDR3: TGTGCCAGCAGCCAGGGACAGGGACCCTTCAATGAGCAGTTCTTC. Looking up the rest from reference TRBV13 and TRBJ2-1 gives the full variable domain: AAGVIQSPRHLIKEKRETATLKCYPIPRHDTVYWYQQGPGQDPQFLISFYEKMQSDKGSIPDRFSAQQFSDYHSELNMSSLELGDSALYFCASSQGQGPFNEQFFGPGTRLTVL.

V gene TRBV19 combines with J gene TRBJ2-7; D perhaps matches TRBD2 (6 bases). V dropped 1 base and J dropped 0 bases, with 10 bases sitting between them. CDR3 size: 15 residues. The germline V gene has CDR1 LNHDA and CDR2 SQIVND (reference sequence). The CDR3 DNA is TGTGCCAGTAGTATAGCCCGGGACTTCTCCTACGAGCAGTACTTC. As protein: CASSIARDFSYEQYF.

The chain recombines TRBV30 with TRBJ2-1; 11 bases align to TRBD2. This CDR3 has 17 residues. The germline gives CDR1 GTSNPN, CDR2 SVGIG (reference sequence). Trimming removed 1 base from V and 4 bases from J; junction bases left unmatched: 9. CDR3 sequence: CAWSANGTSGKYNEQFF. Here the CDR3 DNA reads TGTGCCTGGAGTGCTAACGGGACTAGCGGAAAGTACAATGAGCAGTTCTTC.

The rearrangement uses TRBV27 and TRBJ2-1, with TRBD2 matching 11 bases. V lost 2 bases and J lost 5; bases outside the gene matches: 8. Looked up from germline, CDR1 is MNHEY and CDR2 is SMNVEV (reference sequence). The CDR3 has 17 amino acids. The CDR3 nucleotides are TGTGCCAGCAGTTTACCGAAACTAGCGGGAGATAACAATGAGCAGTTCTTC. This codes for CASSLPKLAGDNNEQFF.

The chain combines TRBV7-6 with TRBJ1-2; D is undetermined. Germline V gene sequence: CDR1 SGHVS, CDR2 FNYEAQ. V was pared by 6 bases and J by 3 bases, with 23 bases between. The CDR3 is 17 amino acids. CDR3 nucleotide sequence: TGTGCCAGCAGTGAGGCTAGTGTTCGGAACGTCGACTATGGCTACACCTTC. This codes for CASSEASVRNVDYGYTF.

V is TRBV2 and J is TRBJ2-1, with 10 nucleotides matching TRBD2. J lost 0 bases, V lost 10 bases, and 9 bases had no gene match. The CDR3 is 16 amino acids. CDR1 and CDR2 from the germline V gene are SNHLY and FYNNEI. Here the CDR3 reads CAKKAGGPSSYNEQFF. The CDR3 DNA is TGTGCCAAGAAAGCGGGAGGGCCAAGCTCCTACAATGAGCAGTTCTTC.

The V gene is TRBV4-1, the J gene TRBJ2-3, with a possible D match to TRBD1 (6 bases). The V and J ends lost 4 bases and 1 base respectively, with 12 bases between them. The germline V gene encodes CDR1 MGHRA and CDR2 YSYEKL. The CDR3 is 15 residues long. Here the CDR3 reads CASSPYSGGTDTQYF. CDR3 coding DNA: TGCGCCAGCAGCCCCTACTCAGGGGGCACAGATACGCAGTATTTT.

The rearrangement joins TRBV6-1 to TRBJ1-4; D remains unclear. Germline loops: CDR1 MNHNS, CDR2 SASEGT. This CDR3 spans 10 amino acids. V was shortened by 9 bases and J by 7 bases, with 6 bases between the two germline ends. For the CDR3, the DNA is TGTGCCAGGGCTGTTGAAAAACTGTTTTTT. This gives the protein CARAVEKLFF.

V gene TRBV11-2 combines with J gene TRBJ2-7; unclear D gene. Between the trimmed V and J ends, which lost 5 bases and 7 bases, there was a span of 18 bases. There are 14 residues in the CDR3. From germline, CDR1 is SGHAT and CDR2 FQNNGV. The CDR3 reads CASSLPDGDWEQYF. CDR3 DNA sequence: TGTGCCAGCAGCCTCCCGGATGGTGACTGGGAGCAGTACTTC.

The CDR3 sequence is CASSQVLFTGSSYNEQFF. Written as DNA, the CDR3 is TGCGCCAGCAGCCAAGTTCTCTTTACGGGGAGCTCCTACAATGAGCAGTTCTTC. The chain joins TRBV4-1 to TRBJ2-1; TRBD2 is a possible D gene (5 bases). Looked up from germline, CDR1 is MGHRA and CDR2 is YSYEKL. V lost 1 base, J lost 0 bases, and 16 bases lay in between. This CDR3 spans 18 amino acids.

The chain combines TRBV4-3 with TRBJ2-2, with 7 nucleotides matching TRBD1. Germline CDR1 reads LGHNA; CDR2 reads YSLEER. The length of the CDR3 is 16 residues. J was trimmed by 8 bases and V by 3 bases; bases with no gene match: 12. The CDR3 DNA is TGCGCCAGCAGCCATGGGACAGTACCCCCGGTAGGGGAGCTGTTTTTT. This encodes CASSHGTVPPVGELFF.

CDR3 in DNA: TGTGCCAGCAGCGCGGGACTAGGGGGCAGCGAGCAGTACTTC. It translates to CASSAGLGGSEQYF. The chain has TRBV9 and TRBJ2-7; TRBD2 might be the D (8 bases). CDR1 is SGDLS and CDR2 is YYNGEE in the germline V gene. The CDR3 runs to 14 residues. V was cut by 3 bases and J by 6 bases, with 16 bases left in between.

The chain combines TRBV4-3 with TRBJ2-7; D is unclear. The CDR3 loop spans 18 amino acids. Per germline, CDR1 LGHNA and CDR2 YSLEER. Trimming left V 0 bases short and J 0 bases short, with 18 bases between. The CDR3 coding sequence is TGCGCCAGCAGCCAAGATCATACGAGGCCACTACACTCCTACGAGCAGTACTTC. Amino acid sequence: CASSQDHTRPLHSYEQYF.